This TCR beta chain came from a study of OX40 agonist ivuxolimab in advanced cancers. Study at large: Cancers in dose escalation were hepatocellular, melanoma, renal cell and head and neck. General study points: Some nonresponders also had low normalized T-cell clonal expansion.

Worth noting for this clone: Its specificity is unknown.

TCRdb's table, derived via immunoSEQ multiplex PCR, lists solely in-frame clones and lacks some. The profile covers 65,000 to 90,000 clones, with about nine tenths appearing a single time and approximately 11% taken by the ten largest. The germline V gene encodes CDR1 WNHNN and CDR2 SYGVQD (reference sequence). Trimming pared 5 bases from V and 3 bases from J, leaving 14 bases between. CDR3 length equals 14 residues. This clonotype was obtained from an adult with an advanced solid tumor such as melanoma, head and neck, liver or kidney cancer. J is TRBJ2-7 and V is TRBV10-1; D might be TRBD1 (6 bases). The source was CD4+ or CD8+ T cells sorted from blood, collected in a trial of the OX40 agonist ivuxolimab. CDR3 sequence (DNA): TGCGCCAGCAGTCTAAACTTGGACAGCTACGAGCAGTACTTC. The encoded protein is CASSLNLDSYEQYF.